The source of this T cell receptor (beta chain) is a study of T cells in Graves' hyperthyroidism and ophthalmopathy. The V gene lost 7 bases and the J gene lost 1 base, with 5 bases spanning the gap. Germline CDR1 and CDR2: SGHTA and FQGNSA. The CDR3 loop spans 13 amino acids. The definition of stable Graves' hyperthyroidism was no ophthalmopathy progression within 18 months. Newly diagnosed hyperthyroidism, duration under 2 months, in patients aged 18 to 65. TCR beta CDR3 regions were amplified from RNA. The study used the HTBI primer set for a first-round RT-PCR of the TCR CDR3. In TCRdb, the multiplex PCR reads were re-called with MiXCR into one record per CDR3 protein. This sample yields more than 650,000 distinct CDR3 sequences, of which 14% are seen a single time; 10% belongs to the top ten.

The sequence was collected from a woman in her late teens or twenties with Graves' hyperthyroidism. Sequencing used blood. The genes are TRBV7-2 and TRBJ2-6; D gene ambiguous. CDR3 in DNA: TGTGCCAGCAAAATTTCTGGGGCCAACGTCCTGACTTTC. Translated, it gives CASKISGANVLTF.